The clone carrying this T cell receptor (beta chain) was recorded many times. Its antigen remains unidentified. This sample was taken from a study of T cell repertoires in cytomegalovirus infection. Turning to the study itself: Both CMV infection and a matching HLA type were indicated by public TCR beta signatures. Notes on the study in general: Summed frequency of shared TCR beta families picked out CMV carriers who also had the relevant HLA. There were HLA-C-restricted CMV-specific TCR beta clonotypes dominating the ex vivo response.

V shed 1 base and J 2 bases; nucleotides not matched to a gene: 16. The CDR3 totals 20 residues. Germline V gives CDR1 SGHTA, CDR2 FQGNSA. TCRdb re-derived calls from the reads in MiXCR, one entry per CDR3 protein. The sample lists 310,000 or so distinct CDR3 sequences; over 20% were seen once. Sequencing was performed on PBMCs. The receptor was isolated from a human donor in good health (CMV status not recorded). Some clones in this sample may be carry-over from other donors' samples. V and J are TRBV7-2 and TRBJ2-3; 9 nucleotides line up with TRBD2. The CDR3 loop is CASSLGPLPAGGIHTDTQYF. The CDR3 DNA sequence: TGTGCCAGCAGCTTAGGCCCCCTTCCGGCGGGAGGGATTCACACAGATACGCAGTATTTT. Full variable domain (missing parts from reference TRBV7-2 and TRBJ2-3): GAGVSQSPSNKVTEKGKDVELRCDPISGHTALYWYRQSLGQGLEFLIYFQGNSAPDKSGLPSDRFSAERTGGSVSTLTIQRTQQEDSAVYLCASSLGPLPAGGIHTDTQYFGPGTRLTVL.